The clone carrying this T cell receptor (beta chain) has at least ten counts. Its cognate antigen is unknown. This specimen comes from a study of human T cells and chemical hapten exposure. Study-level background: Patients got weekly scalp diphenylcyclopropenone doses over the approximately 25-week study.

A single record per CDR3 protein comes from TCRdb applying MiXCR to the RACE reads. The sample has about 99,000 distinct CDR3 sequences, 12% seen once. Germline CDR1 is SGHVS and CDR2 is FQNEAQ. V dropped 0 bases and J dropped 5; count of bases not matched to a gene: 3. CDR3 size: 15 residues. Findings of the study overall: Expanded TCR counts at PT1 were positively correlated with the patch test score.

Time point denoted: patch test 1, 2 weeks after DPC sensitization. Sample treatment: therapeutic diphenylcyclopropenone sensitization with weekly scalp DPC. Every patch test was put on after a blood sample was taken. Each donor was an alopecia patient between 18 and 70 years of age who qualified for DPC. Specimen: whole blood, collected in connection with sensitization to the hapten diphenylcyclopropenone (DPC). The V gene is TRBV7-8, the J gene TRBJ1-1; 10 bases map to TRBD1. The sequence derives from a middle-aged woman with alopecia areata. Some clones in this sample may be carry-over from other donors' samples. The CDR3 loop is CASSLADRGSTEAFF. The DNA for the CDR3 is TGTGCCAGCAGCTTAGCGGACAGGGGGTCGACTGAAGCTTTCTTT.